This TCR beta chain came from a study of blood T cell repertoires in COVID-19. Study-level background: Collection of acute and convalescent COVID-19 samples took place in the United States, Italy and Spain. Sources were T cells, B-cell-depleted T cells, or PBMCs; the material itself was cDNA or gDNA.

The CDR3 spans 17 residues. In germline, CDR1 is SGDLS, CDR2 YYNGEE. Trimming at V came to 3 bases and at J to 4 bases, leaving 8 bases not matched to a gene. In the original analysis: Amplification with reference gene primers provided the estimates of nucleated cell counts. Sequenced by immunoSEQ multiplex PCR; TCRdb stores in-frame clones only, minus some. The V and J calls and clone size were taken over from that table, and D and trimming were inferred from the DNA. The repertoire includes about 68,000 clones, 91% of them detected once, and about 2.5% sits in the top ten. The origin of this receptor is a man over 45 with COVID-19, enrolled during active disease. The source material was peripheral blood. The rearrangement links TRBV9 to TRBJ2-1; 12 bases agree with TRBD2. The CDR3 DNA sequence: TGTGCCAGCAGCGACGGACTAGCGGGATCGAAATACAATGAGCAGTTCTTC. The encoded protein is CASSDGLAGSKYNEQFF.